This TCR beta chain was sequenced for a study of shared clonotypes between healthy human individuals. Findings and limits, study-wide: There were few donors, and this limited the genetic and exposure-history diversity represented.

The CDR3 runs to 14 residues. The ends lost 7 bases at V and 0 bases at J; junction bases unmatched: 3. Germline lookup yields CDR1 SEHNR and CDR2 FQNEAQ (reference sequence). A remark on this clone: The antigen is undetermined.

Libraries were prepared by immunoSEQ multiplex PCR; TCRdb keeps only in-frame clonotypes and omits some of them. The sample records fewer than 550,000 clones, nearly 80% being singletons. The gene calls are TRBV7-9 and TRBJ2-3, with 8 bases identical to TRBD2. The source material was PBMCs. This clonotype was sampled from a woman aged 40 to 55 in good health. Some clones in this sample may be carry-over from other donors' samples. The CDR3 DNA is TGTGCCAGCACCGCGGGGGGTAGCACAGATACGCAGTATTTT. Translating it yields CASTAGGSTDTQYF.